The 4 T cell receptor beta chains listed next were all sequenced from one sample in a study of CD8+CD57+ T cells in acquired aplastic anemia. The study profiled TCR beta VDJ and CDR3 using genomic DNA as template. TCRdb itself ran the reads through MiXCR, one entry per CDR3 protein. The sample records about 71,000 distinct CDR3 sequences, roughly 50% being singletons. Sample: sorted CD4+, CD8+, or CD8+CD57+ T cells (not recorded which) from PBMCs. The source of these receptors is a human donor in good health, serving as a control.

This clonotype was detected only a few times. V and J are TRBV10-3 and TRBJ2-7; perhaps TRBD1 as D (5 bases). This CDR3 has 14 amino acids. Germline V CDR1 and CDR2: ENHRY, SYGVKD. V was cut by 0 bases and J by 3 bases, with 9 bases left in between. This CDR3 is CAISESGRDYEQYF. As DNA, the CDR3 is TGTGCCATCAGTGAGTCTGGCAGGGACTACGAGCAGTACTTC.

The rearrangement links TRBV2 to TRBJ2-3, with D maybe TRBD2 (6 bases). The CDR3 has 14 amino acids. Germline V gene sequence: CDR1 SNHLY, CDR2 FYNNEI. The V and J ends lost 8 bases and 5 bases respectively, with 17 bases between them. CDR3 in DNA: TGTGCCAGCGAAGGGCGGGAACGGGGAGATACGCAGTATTTT. It translates to CASEGRERGDTQYF.

The count of this clonotype is one. The chain employs TRBV29-1 and TRBJ2-7, with D possibly matching TRBD1 (5 bases). The CDR3 is 11 residues long. The V end lost 5 bases, the J end lost 5 bases, and 10 bases lay between the germline ends. Per germline, CDR1 SQVTM and CDR2 ANQGSEA. The CDR3 loop is CSVSGWDEQYF. The CDR3 DNA reads TGCAGCGTTTCAGGGTGGGACGAGCAGTACTTC.

The CDR3 region has the DNA TGTGCGGTTGGCGGGGGAGACACGCAGTATTTT. Its translation is CAVGGGDTQYF. The rearrangement links TRBV10-3 to TRBJ2-3; 7 nucleotides align to TRBD2. This CDR3 has 11 amino acids. The germline V gene has CDR1 ENHRY and CDR2 SYGVKD.